The TCR beta chain under discussion was sequenced for a study of blood T cell repertoires in COVID-19. Overall study: COVID-19 samples from acute and convalescent phases originated in the United States, Italy and Spain. Sources were T cells, B-cell-depleted T cells, or PBMCs; the material itself was cDNA or gDNA.

The authors' processing: From reference gene primer amplification, estimates of nucleated cell counts were derived. Sequenced by immunoSEQ multiplex PCR; TCRdb stores in-frame clones only, minus some. That table supplies the V and J calls and clone size; D and trimming were determined from the DNA. Among roughly 380,000 clones listed, roughly nine tenths were seen once. The V gene's germline CDR1 is SGHNT and CDR2 YENEEA. CDR3 length equals 14 residues. Note on this clone: One end of the junction does not line up with germline, which may come from a read error.

This sequence was found in a young woman who had recovered from COVID-19. Sequencing used PBMCs or T cells enriched from blood (not recorded which). The J gene is TRBJ1-1, the V gene TRBV11-3; perhaps TRBD1 as D (6 bases). The CDR3 region has the DNA TGTGCCAGCAGCTTAGGTCAGGGGAACGCTGAAGCTTTCTTT. Translated, it gives CASSLGQGNAEAFF.